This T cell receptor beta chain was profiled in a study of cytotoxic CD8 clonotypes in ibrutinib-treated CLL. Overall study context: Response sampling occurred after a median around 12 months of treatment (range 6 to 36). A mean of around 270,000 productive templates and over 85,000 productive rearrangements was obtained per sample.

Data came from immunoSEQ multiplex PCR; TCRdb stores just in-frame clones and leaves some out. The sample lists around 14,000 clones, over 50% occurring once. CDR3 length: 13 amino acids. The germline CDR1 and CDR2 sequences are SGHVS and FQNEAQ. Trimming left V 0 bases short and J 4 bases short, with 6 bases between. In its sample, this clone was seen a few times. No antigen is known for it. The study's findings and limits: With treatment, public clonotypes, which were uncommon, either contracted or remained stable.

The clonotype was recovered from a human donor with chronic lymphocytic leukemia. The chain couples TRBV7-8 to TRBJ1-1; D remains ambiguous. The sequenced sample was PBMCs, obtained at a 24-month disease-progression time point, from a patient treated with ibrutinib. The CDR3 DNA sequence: TGTGCCAGCAGCTTAGCGCGGGCCACTGAAGCTTTCTTT. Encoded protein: CASSLARATEAFF.